These 22 T cell receptor beta chains share one sample of origin, sequenced in a study of T cell responses to AZD1222 COVID-19 vaccine. Clones were sequenced by immunoSEQ multiplex PCR, and TCRdb holds only the in-frame ones, with some missing. The sample holds 150,000 to 200,000 clones, approximately 90% seen once. Sequenced material: peripheral blood, taken 28 days after the second AZD1222 dose. The source is an adult who received the AZD1222 COVID-19 vaccine.

The chain combines TRBV28 with TRBJ1-6; 8 bases map to TRBD1. CDR3 length equals 15 residues. Germline CDR1 and CDR2: MDHEN and SYDVKM. V was pared by 4 bases and J by 8 bases, with 7 bases of the junction left unmatched. CDR3 DNA sequence: TGTGCCAGCAGTTCCTCGGACAGGGTTGATTCACCCCTCCACTTT. Translation gives CASSSSDRVDSPLHF.

The rearrangement uses TRBV9 and TRBJ2-5; TRBD1 matches 9 bases. CDR3 size: 15 residues. CDR1 and CDR2 from the germline V gene are SGDLS and YYNGEE. With 3 bases clipped from V and 4 bases from J, the junction kept 7 bases outside the gene matches. The CDR3 bases are TGTGCCAGCAGCGCGGGGACAGGGCTCGGAGAGACCCAGTACTTC. Translated, it gives CASSAGTGLGETQYF.

This chain connects TRBV3-1 (or the pseudogene TRBV3-2) to TRBJ1-3; a possible D gene is TRBD1 (5 bases). The CDR3 loop spans 14 amino acids. Germline V gene sequence: CDR1 LGHDT, CDR2 YNNKEL (reference sequence). V gave up 4 bases and J gave up 2 bases, with 9 bases separating them. The CDR3 bases are TGTGCCAGCAGCCTCAGGGATCCTGGAAACACCATATATTTT. Its translation: CASSLRDPGNTIYF.

The chain links TRBV5-1 to TRBJ1-1; D unresolved. The CDR3 extends over 15 amino acids. V was trimmed by 4 bases and J by 5 bases, leaving 18 bases between them. CDR1 and CDR2 (germline): SGHRS, YFSETQ. The CDR3 DNA reads as TGCGCCAGCAGCCGTAGTCGGGAGGTGGGTACTGAAGCTTTCTTT. It encodes CASSRSREVGTEAFF.

This clone is a singleton in its sample. The V and J genes are TRBV5-4 and TRBJ2-1, with TRBD2 identical over 9 bases. This CDR3 has 16 amino acids. With V trimmed by 0 bases and J by 8 bases, 9 bases remained unmatched. Per the germline V gene, CDR1 is SGHNT and CDR2 is YYREEE (reference sequence). The CDR3 DNA reads as TGTGCCAGCAGCTTGGTGCGCGGGGGGGCCCCTGATGAGCAGTTCTTC. Encoded protein: CASSLVRGGAPDEQFF.

The chain joins TRBV2 to TRBJ1-1, with 7 nucleotides matching TRBD1. This CDR3 has 16 residues. Trimming cost V 3 bases and J 4 bases; bases outside gene matches: 11. CDR1 is SNHLY and CDR2 is FYNNEI in the germline V gene. CDR3 in amino acids: CASSERADRVATEAFF. CDR3 sequence (DNA): TGTGCCAGCAGTGAGCGGGCAGACAGGGTAGCCACTGAAGCTTTCTTT.

The V and J genes are TRBV25-1 and TRBJ1-2; D uncertain. Germline V gene lookup returns CDR1 MGHDK and CDR2 SYGVNS. The V gene lost 6 bases and the J gene lost 5 bases, with 10 bases spanning the gap. This CDR3 is 12 amino acids long. The CDR3 nucleotides read TGTGCCAGCAGCCCCGGGGAATATGGCTACACCTTC. Its protein product is CASSPGEYGYTF.

V usage is TRBV7-9 and J usage is TRBJ2-1; 12 bases fit TRBD2. The ends lost 5 bases at V and 0 bases at J; junction bases unmatched: 2. The CDR3 is 16 residues long. CDR1 and CDR2 (germline): SEHNR, FQNEAQ (reference sequence). Written as DNA, the CDR3 is TGTGCCAGCAGCCGGACTAGCGGGGACTCCTACAATGAGCAGTTCTTC. Amino acids: CASSRTSGDSYNEQFF.

The chain couples TRBV3-1 (or the pseudogene TRBV3-2) to TRBJ2-1; 8 bases map to TRBD2. The germline CDR1 and CDR2 sequences are LGHDT and YNNKEL (reference sequence). The junction had 8 bases not matched to a gene; V was cut back by 4 bases and J by 6 bases. The CDR3 spans 15 residues. Here the CDR3 reads CASSRVGLGSNEQFF. As DNA, the CDR3 is TGTGCCAGCAGCCGAGTGGGACTAGGAAGCAATGAGCAGTTCTTC.

This chain links TRBV2 with TRBJ1-3; D gene uncertain. The CDR3 has 16 residues. The germline V and J ends were trimmed by 4 bases and 0 bases, with 13 bases remaining between them. CDR1 SNHLY and CDR2 FYNNEI come from the germline V gene. In nucleotides, the CDR3 is TGTGCCAGCAGTGCTTTGGAAGTCGGCTCTGGAAACACCATATATTTT. Its protein product is CASSALEVGSGNTIYF.

The V gene is TRBV11-3, the J gene TRBJ1-1; D is ambiguous. This CDR3 is built from 13 residues. Per germline, CDR1 SGHNT and CDR2 YENEEA. The ends were cut back, 5 bases at V and 3 bases at J, with 10 bases in the middle. The CDR3 DNA is TGTGCCAGCAGCCTCGGTCCTTACACTGAAGCTTTCTTT. It translates to CASSLGPYTEAFF.

The chain combines TRBV6-1 with TRBJ1-2; D uncertain. The V gene lost 1 base and the J gene lost 6 bases, with 9 bases spanning the gap. The CDR3 is 13 amino acids. The germline gives CDR1 MNHNS, CDR2 SASEGT. For the CDR3, the DNA is TGTGCCAGCAGTGAAGTAACAGAGGATGGCTACACCTTC. This encodes CASSEVTEDGYTF.

The chain links TRBV2 to TRBJ2-7, with unresolved D. The CDR3 extends over 11 amino acids. Trimming removed 5 bases at V and 4 bases at J, with 6 bases between. CDR1 SNHLY and CDR2 FYNNEI come from the germline V gene. The CDR3 DNA sequence: TGTGCCAGCAGTCCCGGGTACGAGCAGTACTTC. Its protein is CASSPGYEQYF. Based on the CDR3 plus reference TRBV2 and TRBJ2-7, the full variable domain is EPEVTQTPSHQVTQMGQEVILRCVPISNHLYFYWYRQILGQKVEFLVSFYNNEISEKSEIFDDQFSVERPDGSNFTLKIRSTKLEDSAMYFCASSPGYEQYFGPGTRLTVT.

The chain links TRBV4-1 to TRBJ1-5; D is unclear. CDR3 length equals 13 residues. V lost 4 bases and J 7 bases, leaving 11 bases between the germline ends. Germline V gene sequence: CDR1 MGHRA, CDR2 YSYEKL. CDR3 sequence reads: CASSRLVGQPQHF. The CDR3 region has the DNA TGCGCCAGCAGCCGTCTCGTGGGGCAGCCCCAGCATTTT.

This rearrangement joins TRBV5-1 to TRBJ2-3; TRBD2 might be the D (6 bases). V was shortened by 7 bases and J by 2 bases, with 14 bases between the two germline ends. The CDR3 length is 14 residues. Germline V gene lookup returns CDR1 SGHRS and CDR2 YFSETQ. For the CDR3, the DNA is TGCGCCAGCGGATCCCCGGGACTCACAGATACGCAGTATTTT. Encoded protein: CASGSPGLTDTQYF.

The chain has TRBV3-1 (or the pseudogene TRBV3-2) and TRBJ1-5; maybe TRBD1 (6 bases). The CDR3 spans 17 residues. V was clipped by 5 bases and J by 0 bases, with 17 bases between them. Per germline, CDR1 LGHDT and CDR2 YNNKEL (reference sequence). The CDR3 nucleotides are TGTGCCAGCAGCGAGAGTATGGGACACCTTAGCAATCAGCCCCAGCATTTT. Amino acid sequence: CASSESMGHLSNQPQHF.

The chain has TRBV6-6 and TRBJ1-2; tentatively, D is TRBD1 (5 bases). CDR1 is MNHNY and CDR2 is SVGAGI in the germline V gene (reference sequence). This CDR3 region has 14 residues. Trimming shortened V by 6 bases and J by 1 base, and 12 bases separated the two germline ends. The CDR3 region has the DNA TGTGCCAGCAGGGGGACGGCCCGTAACTATGGCTACACCTTC. Its translation: CASRGTARNYGYTF.

The chain uses TRBV27 and TRBJ2-1; 7 positions agree with TRBD2. J lost 2 bases, V lost 9 bases, and 7 bases had no gene match. There are 14 residues in the CDR3. In germline, CDR1 is MNHEY, CDR2 SMNVEV (reference sequence). The CDR3, as DNA: TGTGCCAGTAGCGGGCGCCTTACCTACAATGAGCAGTTCTTC. This translates into CASSGRLTYNEQFF.

Here the CDR3 DNA reads TGTGCCAGCAGTGAGGCTAGCGGGGGGGTAGATACGCAGTATTTT. Encoded protein: CASSEASGGVDTQYF. The V and J genes are TRBV6-1 and TRBJ2-3; 12 nucleotides align to TRBD2. V shed 3 bases, J shed 5 bases, and the junction held 3 bases outside the gene matches. The CDR3 contains 15 residues. Germline values: CDR1 MNHNS, CDR2 SASEGT.

The chain has TRBV5-1 and TRBJ2-2; 10 positions agree with TRBD2. Trimming removed 4 bases from V and 6 bases from J; junction bases left unmatched: 6. The germline gives CDR1 SGHRS, CDR2 YFSETQ. This CDR3 is 15 amino acids long. The CDR3: CASSASGGASGELFF. CDR3 in DNA: TGCGCCAGCAGCGCAAGCGGGGGGGCCTCCGGGGAGCTGTTTTTT.

This rearrangement joins TRBV6-4 to TRBJ1-1; D remains unclear. Trimming pared 3 bases from V and 0 bases from J, leaving 5 bases between. Germline CDR1 reads MRHNA; CDR2 reads SNTAGT. This CDR3 is 13 amino acids long. This CDR3 is CASSERLNTEAFF. The CDR3 DNA follows: TGTGCCAGCAGTGAACGGCTGAACACTGAAGCTTTCTTT.

For the CDR3, the DNA is TGCGCCAGCAGCCCACTGACAGGGGTTGCCGGAAACACCATATATTTT. Its protein product is CASSPLTGVAGNTIYF. This chain joins TRBV5-1 and TRBJ1-3; the match to TRBD1 covers 8 bases. In germline, CDR1 is SGHRS, CDR2 YFSETQ. The CDR3 extends over 16 amino acids. V lost 4 bases and J lost 4; bases outside the gene matches: 10.